A selection of T cell receptor beta chains follows, all from one sample in a study of PD-1 blockade in classical Hodgkin lymphoma. Measured with immunoSEQ multiplex PCR; TCRdb has only the in-frame clones, and not every one. Among approximately 160,000 clones listed, around 84% were seen once. The input for sequencing was peripheral blood mononuclear cells (PBMCs), taken before the second cycle of nivolumab. The origin of the receptors is a human donor with classical Hodgkin lymphoma. CDR3s include the opening cysteine and the closing phenylalanine or tryptophan. The order of the fields is J gene, clone size, D gene, V gene, CDR3 DNA, CDR3 protein. The D gene is left open where the match is weak. Clone size, where shown, is once, few, many, or a class for clones that have expanded.

>TRBJ2-2|NA|NA|TRBV28
TGTGCCAGCAGTTTATCGGCCGGGGAGCTGTTTTTT
CASSLSAGELFF
>TRBJ1-4|once|NA|TRBV9
TGTGCCAGCAGCGTAGGGTTACAGGGTCCGAATGAAAAACTGTTTTTT
CASSVGLQGPNEKLFF
>TRBJ1-4|few|NA|TRBV6-5
TGTGCCAGCAGTACCGGGGTGGGGGCGGATGAAAAACTGTTTTTT
CASSTGVGADEKLFF
>TRBJ2-2|NA|TRBD1|TRBV6-5
TGTGCCAGCAGTTACTCGAGGACAGGATTGACCGGGGAGCTGTTTTTT
CASSYSRTGLTGELFF
>TRBJ1-2|NA|NA|TRBV4-1
TGCGCCAGCAGCCGCGCCTGGCGGACGGAGGTCCTCTATGGCTACACCTTC
CASSRAWRTEVLYGYTF
>TRBJ2-5|NA|NA|TRBV2
TGTGCCAGCAGTGAAGGGCTAGGGGGTGAGACCCAGTACTTC
CASSEGLGGETQYF
>TRBJ1-5|NA|NA|TRBV7-9
TGTGCCAGCAGCTTAGCAAGCGGAAATCAGCCCCAGCATTTT
CASSLASGNQPQHF
>TRBJ1-2|NA|NA|TRBV6-6
TGTGCCAGCAGTCCGGGGTTCTATGGCTACACCTTC
CASSPGFYGYTF
>TRBJ1-2|NA|NA|TRBV6-6
TGTGCCAGCAATACAGCTCCCGAGCGAGCAGGCTACACCTTC
CASNTAPERAGYTF
>TRBJ1-6|NA|TRBD1|TRBV7-7
TGTGCTAGCTTTTTTACCGGGACAGGGAATTCACCCCTCCACTTT
CASFFTGTGNSPLHF
>TRBJ2-3|NA|NA|TRBV12-2
TGTGCAAGTCGCTCCTCGGGACGAGGCACAGATACGCAGTATTTT
CASRSSGRGTDTQYF
>TRBJ1-1|NA|NA|TRBV6-5
TGTGCCAGCAGTTACCTGACAGGACCCATGAACACTGAAGCTTTCTTT
CASSYLTGPMNTEAFF
>TRBJ2-1|NA|NA|TRBV11-2
TGTGCCAGCAGCTCCGGAGCTATCCATGAGCAGTTCTTC
CASSSGAIHEQFF
>TRBJ2-1|NA|NA|TRBV5-8
TGTGCCAGCAGCTTCGGGACTGACCCTGTGGGTTACAATGAGCAGTTCTTC
CASSFGTDPVGYNEQFF
>TRBJ2-7|once|TRBD1|TRBV6-1
TGTGCCAGCAGTGCCCCCGCGAGAGGACAGGGCTACGAGCAGTACTTC
CASSAPARGQGYEQYF
>TRBJ1-5|NA|NA|TRBV5-6
TGTGCCAGCAGCTTGGCTGGGGGGTTTAATCAGCCCCAGCATTTT
CASSLAGGFNQPQHF
>TRBJ2-5|NA|TRBD1|TRBV5-8
TGTGCCAGCAGCTTAGACAGGGTGGAGACCCAGTACTTC
CASSLDRVETQYF
>TRBJ2-4|NA|NA|TRBV11-2
TGTGCCAGCAGCCCCGAGTACATTCAGTACTTC
CASSPEYIQYF
>TRBJ2-1|NA|TRBD2|TRBV6-5
TGTGCCAGCAGCTTGGGACTAGCGGGCTACAATGAGCAGTTCTTC
CASSLGLAGYNEQFF
>TRBJ2-5|NA|TRBD2|TRBV9
TGTGCCAGCAGCGAGAGGACTAGTGGGGCCCAAGAGACCCAGTACTTC
CASSERTSGAQETQYF
>TRBJ2-5|NA|NA|TRBV10-3
TGTGCCATCAGTGTGGGGGGAACGGAGACCCAGTACTTC
CAISVGGTETQYF
>TRBJ1-1|NA|NA|TRBV28
TGTGCCAGCAGTAAAGGGCAGGCGAACACTGAAGCTTTCTTT
CASSKGQANTEAFF
>TRBJ2-5|NA|NA|TRBV6-1
TGTGCCAGCAATCCCAGAGAGACCCAGTACTTC
CASNPRETQYF
>TRBJ2-5|NA|TRBD2|TRBV28
TGTGCCAGCAGTTCCATGGGACTAGGTGGCCCGGAGACCCAGTACTTC
CASSSMGLGGPETQYF
>TRBJ1-2|NA|NA|TRBV5-4
TGTGCCAGCAGCGGAACCAGGGAAGGATACACCTTC
CASSGTREGYTF
>TRBJ1-4|NA|TRBD1|TRBV28
TGTGCCAGCAGACCGGGACAGTTTAATGAAAAACTGTTTTTT
CASRPGQFNEKLFF
>TRBJ2-3|NA|TRBD2|TRBV2
TGTGCCAGCAGTTTTGAGCGGGGGGGCGAAACGCAGTATTTT
CASSFERGGETQYF
>TRBJ2-1|NA|NA|TRBV30
TGTGCCTGGAGTGTAGGCCCCTTGGAGCAGTTCTTC
CAWSVGPLEQFF
>TRBJ2-7|NA|TRBD1|TRBV5-4
TGTGCCAGCAGTCGGGACAGGGCCTACGAGCAGTACTTC
CASSRDRAYEQYF
>TRBJ1-2|NA|NA|TRBV29-1
TGCAGCGTTGAAAGGCCCTCCGAGGGCTATGGCTACACCTTC
CSVERPSEGYGYTF
>TRBJ2-5|NA|TRBD2|TRBV5-1
TGCGCCAGCAGCTCATCGTCTAGCGGGAGGGCTTGGGAGACCCAGTACTTC
CASSSSSSGRAWETQYF
>TRBJ1-1|NA|NA|TRBV6-5
TGTGCCAGCAGTGATGTGGGGGTTAACACTGAAGCTTTCTTT
CASSDVGVNTEAFF
>TRBJ2-2|NA|NA|TRBV11-2
TGTGCCAGCAGCTTATGGGGAACCGGGGAGCTGTTTTTT
CASSLWGTGELFF
>TRBJ2-2|NA|TRBD1|TRBV29-1
TGCAGCGTTGCCCGGGACAGCGCGAACACCGGGGAGCTGTTTTTT
CSVARDSANTGELFF
>TRBJ2-1|NA|NA|TRBV11-3
TGTGCCAGCAGCCCAACCGTCGCTTCCTACAATGAGCAGTTCTTC
CASSPTVASYNEQFF
>TRBJ1-1|NA|NA|TRBV6-6
TGTGCCAGCAGTCTAGCGAACACTGAAGCTTTCTTT
CASSLANTEAFF
>TRBJ1-2|NA|NA|TRBV4-2
TGTGCCAGCAGCCTGGTCCGGATGGGCTACACCTTC
CASSLVRMGYTF
>TRBJ2-1|NA|TRBD2|TRBV5-1
TGCGCCAGCAGCTTGGAACTAGCGGGGGGGCCGGATGAGCAGTTCTTC
CASSLELAGGPDEQFF
>TRBJ2-1|NA|TRBD2|TRBV7-6
TGTGCCAGCAGCGAACTAGCGGGGGGGCCCAATGAGCAGTTCTTC
CASSELAGGPNEQFF
>TRBJ1-5|NA|NA|TRBV7-8
TGTGCCAGCAGCTTTTTTCAGACGCCGGATCAGCCCCAGCATTTT
CASSFFQTPDQPQHF
>TRBJ1-5|few|NA|TRBV10-3
TGTGCCATCAGTGAGTCGGCTAGCCATCAGCCCCAGCATTTT
CAISESASHQPQHF
>TRBJ1-2|NA|TRBD1|TRBV29-1
TGCAGCGTCGTAGGACAGGGGGCTAACTATGGCTACACCTTC
CSVVGQGANYGYTF
>TRBJ2-3|once|NA|TRBV5-6
TGTGCCAGCAGCCGGCGTACCGACACAGATACGCAGTATTTT
CASSRRTDTDTQYF
>TRBJ2-1|NA|TRBD2|TRBV10-3
TGTGCCATCAGTGAGCCTGGGACTAGCGGGAGCTATGAGCAGTTCTTC
CAISEPGTSGSYEQFF
>TRBJ2-7|NA|NA|TRBV6-1
TGTGCCAGCAGTGAATACCAGATCTCCTACGAGCAGTACTTC
CASSEYQISYEQYF
>TRBJ1-6|NA|NA|TRBV6-5
TGTGCCAGCAGTTACCAGGCTGGCAGGGGTAATTCACCCCTCCACTTT
CASSYQAGRGNSPLHF
>TRBJ1-4|NA|NA|TRBV2
TGTGCCAGCACCTTAGGCGTTTCGGGTGAAAAACTGTTTTTT
CASTLGVSGEKLFF
>TRBJ2-7|NA|TRBD2|TRBV6-1
TGTGCCAGCACCTCTTTAGCGGGAGGGTCCTACGAGCAGTACTTC
CASTSLAGGSYEQYF
>TRBJ1-1|few|NA|TRBV6-4
TGTGCCAGCAGTGACATCCTACAGGGTTTAGCTGAAGCTTTCTTT
CASSDILQGLAEAFF
>TRBJ1-5|NA|NA|TRBV19
TGTGCCAGTAGTATAACAGGTAGCAATCAGCCCCAGCATTTT
CASSITGSNQPQHF
>TRBJ2-2|NA|NA|TRBV9
TGTGCCAGCAGCGCCCGACAGGTTACCGGGGAGCTGTTTTTT
CASSARQVTGELFF
>TRBJ2-7|NA|NA|TRBV7-2
TGTGCCAGCAGCTTAGCCGGGCCGGGTGGGTACGAGCAGTACTTC
CASSLAGPGGYEQYF
>TRBJ1-2|few|NA|TRBV5-8
TGTGCCAGCAGCTTGGAGGAGGGCTACACCTTC
CASSLEEGYTF
>TRBJ2-1|few|NA|TRBV7-2
TGTGCCAGCAGCTTCCACCTGATTCCCAATGAGCAGTTCTTC
CASSFHLIPNEQFF
>TRBJ1-2|few|TRBD1|TRBV5-1
TGCGCCAGCAGCTTAGGGCAGGGGGTCTATGGCTACACCTTC
CASSLGQGVYGYTF